Listed below are T cell receptor beta chains from one sample, sequenced in a study of PD-1 blockade in classical Hodgkin lymphoma. The table came from immunoSEQ multiplex PCR; TCRdb's copy has only in-frame clones and leaves some out. In the table there are around 150,000 clones, nearly 80% of which are singletons. Specimen: peripheral blood mononuclear cells (PBMCs), collected before the second cycle of nivolumab. These receptors came from a human donor with classical Hodgkin lymphoma. Each CDR3 is given with its conserved first and last residue. The order of the fields is J gene, D gene, clone size, V gene, CDR3 protein, CDR3 DNA. The D gene is left open where the match is weak. The size field is filled for only some rows; it gives once, few, many or a size class.

j_call: TRBJ2-2
d_call: TRBD2
clone_size: -
v_call: TRBV9
cdr3_aa: CASRDRTSANTGELFF
cdr3_nt: TGTGCCAGCAGGGACCGGACTAGCGCGAACACCGGGGAGCTGTTTTTT

j_call: TRBJ2-1
d_call: -
clone_size: -
v_call: TRBV4-3
cdr3_aa: CASSIDRTLNEQFF
cdr3_nt: TGCGCCAGCAGCATAGATAGGACATTAAATGAGCAGTTCTTC

j_call: TRBJ2-7
d_call: -
clone_size: once
v_call: TRBV6-5
cdr3_aa: CASSYSGVPTGEQYF
cdr3_nt: TGTGCCAGCAGTTATAGCGGAGTCCCTACAGGGGAGCAGTACTTC

j_call: TRBJ2-2
d_call: -
clone_size: -
v_call: TRBV4-3
cdr3_aa: CASSQDFLSTGSTGELFF
cdr3_nt: TGCGCCAGCAGCCAAGATTTTCTGTCGACAGGCTCCACCGGGGAGCTGTTTTTT

j_call: TRBJ2-7
d_call: TRBD1
clone_size: -
v_call: TRBV2
cdr3_aa: CASRGWTGGPYEQYF
cdr3_nt: TGTGCCAGCAGGGGCTGGACAGGGGGTCCCTACGAGCAGTACTTC

j_call: TRBJ2-7
d_call: -
clone_size: -
v_call: TRBV6-1
cdr3_aa: CASSEGGPYEQYF
cdr3_nt: TGTGCCAGCAGTGAAGGAGGTCCCTACGAGCAGTACTTC

j_call: TRBJ1-6
d_call: TRBD1
clone_size: once
v_call: TRBV5-4
cdr3_aa: CASSLEGQRGSYNSPLHF
cdr3_nt: TGTGCCAGCAGCTTGGAGGGACAGCGGGGATCCTATAATTCACCCCTCCACTTT

j_call: TRBJ2-7
d_call: -
clone_size: -
v_call: TRBV10-2
cdr3_aa: CASSEWGAGERYEQYF
cdr3_nt: TGCGCCAGCAGTGAGTGGGGGGCGGGAGAAAGGTACGAGCAGTACTTC

j_call: TRBJ2-1
d_call: TRBD2
clone_size: -
v_call: TRBV7-3
cdr3_aa: CASSPRTSGHNEQFF
cdr3_nt: TGTGCCAGCAGCCCAAGGACTAGCGGGCACAATGAGCAGTTCTTC

j_call: TRBJ2-3
d_call: -
clone_size: -
v_call: TRBV7-9
cdr3_aa: CASSSPRDLSTDTQYF
cdr3_nt: TGTGCCAGCAGCTCTCCGCGGGACCTTAGCACAGATACGCAGTATTTT

j_call: TRBJ1-2
d_call: -
clone_size: few
v_call: TRBV23-1
cdr3_aa: CASSHPGQYYGYTF
cdr3_nt: TGCGCCAGCAGTCACCCCGGACAGTACTATGGCTACACCTTC

j_call: TRBJ1-1
d_call: TRBD1
clone_size: -
v_call: TRBV18
cdr3_aa: CASSQDRGNTEAFF
cdr3_nt: TGTGCCAGCTCACAGGACAGGGGGAACACTGAAGCTTTCTTT

j_call: TRBJ1-5
d_call: -
clone_size: -
v_call: TRBV19
cdr3_aa: CASSILLGAQHF
cdr3_nt: TGTGCCAGTAGTATCCTATTGGGGGCCCAGCATTTT

j_call: TRBJ1-1
d_call: -
clone_size: -
v_call: TRBV6-1
cdr3_aa: CASSEGPGWWTEAFF
cdr3_nt: TGTGCCAGCAGTGAAGGTCCGGGGTGGTGGACTGAAGCTTTCTTT